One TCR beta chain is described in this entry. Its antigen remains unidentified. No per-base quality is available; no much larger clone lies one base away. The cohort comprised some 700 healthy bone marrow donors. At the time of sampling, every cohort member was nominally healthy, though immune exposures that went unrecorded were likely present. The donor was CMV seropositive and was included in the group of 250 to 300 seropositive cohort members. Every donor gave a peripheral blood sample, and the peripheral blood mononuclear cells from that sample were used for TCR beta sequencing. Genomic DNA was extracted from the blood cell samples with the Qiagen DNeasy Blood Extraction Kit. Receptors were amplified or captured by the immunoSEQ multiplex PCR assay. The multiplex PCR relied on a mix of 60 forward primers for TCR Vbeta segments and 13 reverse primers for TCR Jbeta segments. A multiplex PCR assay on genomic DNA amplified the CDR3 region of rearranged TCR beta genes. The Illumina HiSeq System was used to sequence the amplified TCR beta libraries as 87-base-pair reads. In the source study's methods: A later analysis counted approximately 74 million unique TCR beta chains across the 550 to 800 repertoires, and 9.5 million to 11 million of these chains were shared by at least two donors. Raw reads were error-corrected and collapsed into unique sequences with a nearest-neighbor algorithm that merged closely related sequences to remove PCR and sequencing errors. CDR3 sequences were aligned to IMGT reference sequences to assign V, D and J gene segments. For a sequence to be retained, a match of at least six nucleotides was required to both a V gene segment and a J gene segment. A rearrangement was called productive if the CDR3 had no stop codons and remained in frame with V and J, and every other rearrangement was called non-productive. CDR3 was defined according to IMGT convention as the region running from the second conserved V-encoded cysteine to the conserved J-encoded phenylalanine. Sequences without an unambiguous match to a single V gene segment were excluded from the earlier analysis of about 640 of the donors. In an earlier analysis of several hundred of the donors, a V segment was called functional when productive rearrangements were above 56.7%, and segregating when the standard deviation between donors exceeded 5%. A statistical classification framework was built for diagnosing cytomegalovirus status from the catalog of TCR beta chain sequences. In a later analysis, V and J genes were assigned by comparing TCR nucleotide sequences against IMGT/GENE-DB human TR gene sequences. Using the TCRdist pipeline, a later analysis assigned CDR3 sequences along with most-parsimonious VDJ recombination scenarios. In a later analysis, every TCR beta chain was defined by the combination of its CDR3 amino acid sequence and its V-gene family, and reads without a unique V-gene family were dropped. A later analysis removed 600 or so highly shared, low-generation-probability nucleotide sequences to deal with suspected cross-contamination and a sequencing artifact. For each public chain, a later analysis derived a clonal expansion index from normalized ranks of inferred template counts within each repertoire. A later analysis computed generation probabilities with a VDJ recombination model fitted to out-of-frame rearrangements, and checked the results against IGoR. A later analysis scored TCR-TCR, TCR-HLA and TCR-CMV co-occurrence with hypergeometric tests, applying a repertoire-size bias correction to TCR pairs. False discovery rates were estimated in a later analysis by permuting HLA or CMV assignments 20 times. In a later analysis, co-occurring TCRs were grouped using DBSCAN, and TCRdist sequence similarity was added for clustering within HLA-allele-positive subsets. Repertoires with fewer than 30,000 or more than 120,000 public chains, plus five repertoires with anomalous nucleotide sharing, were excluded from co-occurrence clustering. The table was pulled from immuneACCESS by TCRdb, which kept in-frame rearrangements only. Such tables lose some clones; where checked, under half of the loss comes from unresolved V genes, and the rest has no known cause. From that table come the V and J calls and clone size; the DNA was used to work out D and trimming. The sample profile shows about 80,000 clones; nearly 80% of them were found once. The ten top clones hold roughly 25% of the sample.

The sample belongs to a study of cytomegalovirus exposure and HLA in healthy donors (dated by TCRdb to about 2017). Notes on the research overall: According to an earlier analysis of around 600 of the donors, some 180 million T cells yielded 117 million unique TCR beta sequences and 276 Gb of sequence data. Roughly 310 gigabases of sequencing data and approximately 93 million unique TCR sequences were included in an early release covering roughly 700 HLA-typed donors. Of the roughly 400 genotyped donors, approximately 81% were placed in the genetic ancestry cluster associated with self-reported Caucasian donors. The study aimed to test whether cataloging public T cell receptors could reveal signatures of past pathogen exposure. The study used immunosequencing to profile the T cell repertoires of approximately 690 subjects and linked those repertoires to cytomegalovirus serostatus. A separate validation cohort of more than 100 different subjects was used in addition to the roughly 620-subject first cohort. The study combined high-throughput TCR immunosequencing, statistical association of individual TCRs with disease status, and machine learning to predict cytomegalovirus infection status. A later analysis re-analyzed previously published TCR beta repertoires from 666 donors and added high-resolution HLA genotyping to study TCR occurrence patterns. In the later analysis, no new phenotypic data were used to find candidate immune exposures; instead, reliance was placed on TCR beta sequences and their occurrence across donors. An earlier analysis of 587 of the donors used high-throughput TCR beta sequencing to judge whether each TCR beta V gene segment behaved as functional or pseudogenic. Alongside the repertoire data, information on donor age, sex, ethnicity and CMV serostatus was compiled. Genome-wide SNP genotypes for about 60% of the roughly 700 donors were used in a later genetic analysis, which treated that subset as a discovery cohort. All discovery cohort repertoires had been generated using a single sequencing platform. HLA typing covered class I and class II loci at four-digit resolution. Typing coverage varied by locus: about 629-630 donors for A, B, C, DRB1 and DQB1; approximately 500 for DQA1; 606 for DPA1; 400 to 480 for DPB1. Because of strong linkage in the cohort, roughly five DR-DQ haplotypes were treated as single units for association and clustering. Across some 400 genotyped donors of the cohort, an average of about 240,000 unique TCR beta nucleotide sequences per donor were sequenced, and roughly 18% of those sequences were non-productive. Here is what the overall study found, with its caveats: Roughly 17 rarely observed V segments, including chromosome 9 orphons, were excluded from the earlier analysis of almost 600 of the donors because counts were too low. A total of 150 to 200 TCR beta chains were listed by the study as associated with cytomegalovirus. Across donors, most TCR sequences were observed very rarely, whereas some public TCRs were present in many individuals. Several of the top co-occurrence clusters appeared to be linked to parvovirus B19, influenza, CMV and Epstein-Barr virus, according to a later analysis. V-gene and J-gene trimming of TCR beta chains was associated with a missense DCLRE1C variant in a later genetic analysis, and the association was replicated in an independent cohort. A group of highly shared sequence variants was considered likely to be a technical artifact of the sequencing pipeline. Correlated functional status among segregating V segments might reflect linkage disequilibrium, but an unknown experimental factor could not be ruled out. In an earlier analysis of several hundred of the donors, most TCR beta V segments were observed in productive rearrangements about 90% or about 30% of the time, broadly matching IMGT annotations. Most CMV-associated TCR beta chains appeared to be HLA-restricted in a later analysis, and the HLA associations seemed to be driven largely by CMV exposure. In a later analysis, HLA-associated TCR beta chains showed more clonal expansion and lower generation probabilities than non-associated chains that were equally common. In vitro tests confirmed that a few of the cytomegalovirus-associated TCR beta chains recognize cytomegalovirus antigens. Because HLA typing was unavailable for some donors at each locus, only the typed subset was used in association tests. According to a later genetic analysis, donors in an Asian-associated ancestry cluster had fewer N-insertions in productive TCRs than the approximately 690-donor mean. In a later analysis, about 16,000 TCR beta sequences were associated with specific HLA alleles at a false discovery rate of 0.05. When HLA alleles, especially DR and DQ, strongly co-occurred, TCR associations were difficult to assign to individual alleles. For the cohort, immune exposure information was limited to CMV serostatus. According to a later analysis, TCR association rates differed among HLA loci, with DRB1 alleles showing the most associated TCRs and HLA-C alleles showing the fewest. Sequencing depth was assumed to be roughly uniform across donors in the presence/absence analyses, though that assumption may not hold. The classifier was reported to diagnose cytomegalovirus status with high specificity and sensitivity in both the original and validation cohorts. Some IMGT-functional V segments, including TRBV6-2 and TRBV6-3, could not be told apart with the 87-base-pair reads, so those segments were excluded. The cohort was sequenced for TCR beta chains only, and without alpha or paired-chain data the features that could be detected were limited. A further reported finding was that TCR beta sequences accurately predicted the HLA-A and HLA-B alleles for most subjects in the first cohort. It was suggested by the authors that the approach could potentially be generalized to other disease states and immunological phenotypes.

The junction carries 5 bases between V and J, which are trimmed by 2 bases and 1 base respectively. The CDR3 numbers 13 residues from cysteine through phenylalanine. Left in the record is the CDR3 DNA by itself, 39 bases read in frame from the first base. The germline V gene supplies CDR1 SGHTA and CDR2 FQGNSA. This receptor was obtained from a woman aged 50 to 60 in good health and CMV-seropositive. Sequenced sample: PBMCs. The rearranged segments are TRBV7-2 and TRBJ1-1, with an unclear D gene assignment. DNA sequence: TGTGCCAGCAGCTTACGGGAGAACACTGAAGCTTTCTTT. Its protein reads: CASSLRENTEAFF.